Described below is a single T cell receptor (beta chain) sequence and its context. This sample was included in a study of shared clonotypes between healthy human individuals. It was at deep level that the assay was run. Clones were sequenced by immunoSEQ multiplex PCR, and TCRdb holds only the in-frame ones, with some missing. The table records about 510,000 clones, 79% of them present only once. CDR1 and CDR2 (germline): SEHNR, FQNEAQ (reference sequence). CDR3 length equals 15 residues. Trimming cost V 3 bases and J 1 base; bases outside gene matches: 4. Only Caucasian adults living in Nashville, Tennessee served as donors.

The chain links TRBV7-9 to TRBJ2-3; 7 bases align to TRBD1. This TCR came from a woman in her 40s in good health. Some clones in this sample may be carry-over from other donors' samples. Specimen: PBMCs. In DNA, the CDR3 is TGTGCCAGCAGCTTGGTCACAGGGGGCACAGATACGCAGTATTTT. Translated: CASSLVTGGTDTQYF.